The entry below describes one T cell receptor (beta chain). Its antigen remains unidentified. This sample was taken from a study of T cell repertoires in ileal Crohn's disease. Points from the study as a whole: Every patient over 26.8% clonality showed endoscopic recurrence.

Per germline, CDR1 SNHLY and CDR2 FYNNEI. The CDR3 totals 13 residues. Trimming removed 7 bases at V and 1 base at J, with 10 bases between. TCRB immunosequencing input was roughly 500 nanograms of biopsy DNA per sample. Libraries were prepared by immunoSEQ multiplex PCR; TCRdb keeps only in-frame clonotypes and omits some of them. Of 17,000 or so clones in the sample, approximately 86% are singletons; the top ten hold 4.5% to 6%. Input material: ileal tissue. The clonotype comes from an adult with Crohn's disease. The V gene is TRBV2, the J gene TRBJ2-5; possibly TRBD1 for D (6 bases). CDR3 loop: CASTRDIQETQYF. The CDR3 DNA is TGTGCCAGCACTAGGGACATCCAAGAGACCCAGTACTTC.